This note documents a single TCR beta chain sequence. Patients from Seattle were sampled longitudinally, starting during active infection. The data belong to a study of blood T cell repertoires in COVID-19. In the study overall: Whether acute or convalescent, the COVID-19 samples came from the United States, Italy and Spain. Sample material is recorded as cDNA or gDNA derived from T cells, B-cell-depleted T cells, or PBMCs.

Germline V gene lookup returns CDR1 SEHNR and CDR2 FQNEAQ (reference sequence). Trimming took 0 bases from V and 2 from J, leaving 10 bases between them. The CDR3 extends over 15 amino acids. Original methodology: Reference gene primer amplification in the assay estimated nucleated cell counts. Libraries were prepared by immunoSEQ multiplex PCR; TCRdb keeps only in-frame clonotypes and omits some of them. Clone size and V and J calls were adopted from that table, with D and trimming inferred from the DNA. Found here are 150,000 to 200,000 clones, less than 90% of them singletons; the top ten hold roughly 15%.

This sequence was found in an older woman with COVID-19, enrolled during active disease. The source material was peripheral blood. V usage is TRBV7-9 and J usage is TRBJ1-1; the D is unclear. CDR3: CASSLAQPGNTEAFF. In nucleotides, the CDR3 is TGTGCCAGCAGCTTAGCGCAACCGGGAAACACTGAAGCTTTCTTT.